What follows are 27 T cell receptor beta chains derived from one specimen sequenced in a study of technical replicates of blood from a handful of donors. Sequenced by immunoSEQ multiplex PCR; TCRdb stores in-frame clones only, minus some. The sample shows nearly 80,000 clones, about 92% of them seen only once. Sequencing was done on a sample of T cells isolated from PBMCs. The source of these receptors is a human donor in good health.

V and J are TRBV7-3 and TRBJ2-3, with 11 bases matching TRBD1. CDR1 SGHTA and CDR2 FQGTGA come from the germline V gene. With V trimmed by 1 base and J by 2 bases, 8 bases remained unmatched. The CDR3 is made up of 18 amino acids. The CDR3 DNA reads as TGTGCCAGCAGCTTAAGGGTGTGGGGACAGGGGGACACAGATACGCAGTATTTT. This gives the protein CASSLRVWGQGDTDTQYF.

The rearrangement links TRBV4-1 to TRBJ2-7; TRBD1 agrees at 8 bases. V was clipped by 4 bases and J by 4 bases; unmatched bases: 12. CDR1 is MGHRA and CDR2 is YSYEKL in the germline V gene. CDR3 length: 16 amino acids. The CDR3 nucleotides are TGCGCCAGCAGCCCCTACTTCCAGGGGGCGAGGTACGAGCAGTACTTC. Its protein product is CASSPYFQGARYEQYF.

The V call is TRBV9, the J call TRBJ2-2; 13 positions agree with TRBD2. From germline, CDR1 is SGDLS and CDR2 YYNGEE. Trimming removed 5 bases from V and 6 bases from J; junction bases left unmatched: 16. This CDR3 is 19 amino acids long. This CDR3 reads CASSEPGLAGEEGPGELFF. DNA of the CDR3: TGTGCCAGCAGTGAACCCGGACTAGCGGGAGAGGAGGGGCCCGGGGAGCTGTTTTTT. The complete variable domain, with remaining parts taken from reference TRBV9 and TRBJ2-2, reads DSGVTQTPKHLITATGQRVTLRCSPRSGDLSVYWYQQSLDQGLQFLIQYYNGEERAKGNILERFSAQQFPDLHSELNLSSLELGDSALYFCASSEPGLAGEEGPGELFFGEGSRLTVL.

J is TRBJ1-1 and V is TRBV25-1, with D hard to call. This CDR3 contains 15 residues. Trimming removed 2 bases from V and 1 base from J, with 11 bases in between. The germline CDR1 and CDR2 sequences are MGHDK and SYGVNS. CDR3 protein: CASSEVEGSNTEAFF. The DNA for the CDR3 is TGTGCCAGCAGTGAAGTAGAGGGTTCGAACACTGAAGCTTTCTTT.

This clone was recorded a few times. CDR3 nucleotide sequence: TGTGCCAGCAGCCCCAGGGGAGACGTTGAAAAACTGTTTTTT. Translation gives CASSPRGDVEKLFF. This chain joins TRBV9 and TRBJ1-4, with TRBD1 as a possible D gene (6 bases). The CDR3 is 14 amino acids. The germline V gene encodes CDR1 SGDLS and CDR2 YYNGEE. V gave up 4 bases and J gave up 7 bases, with 14 bases separating them.

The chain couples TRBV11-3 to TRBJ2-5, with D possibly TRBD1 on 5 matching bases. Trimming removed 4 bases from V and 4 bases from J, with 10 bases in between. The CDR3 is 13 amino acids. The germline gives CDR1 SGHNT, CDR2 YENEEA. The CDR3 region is CASSSDISETQYF. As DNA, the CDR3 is TGTGCCAGCAGCTCGGACATATCAGAGACCCAGTACTTC.

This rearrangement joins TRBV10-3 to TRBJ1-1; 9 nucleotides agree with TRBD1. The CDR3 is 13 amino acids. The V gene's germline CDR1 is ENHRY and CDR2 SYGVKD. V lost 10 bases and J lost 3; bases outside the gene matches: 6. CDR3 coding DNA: TGTGCCAGCCGGACAGGGGACGACACTGAAGCTTTCTTT. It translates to CASRTGDDTEAFF.

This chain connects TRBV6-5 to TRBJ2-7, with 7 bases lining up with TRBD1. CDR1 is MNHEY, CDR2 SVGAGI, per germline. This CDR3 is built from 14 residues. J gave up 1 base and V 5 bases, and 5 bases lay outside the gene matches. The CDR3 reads CASSPDRESYEQYF. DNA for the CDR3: TGTGCCAGCAGTCCTGACAGGGAATCCTACGAGCAGTACTTC.

CDR3 DNA sequence: TGCGCCAGCAGCTTTGGCCAGCGGCTTTCCTACGAGCAGTACTTC. Translating gives CASSFGQRLSYEQYF. The chain links TRBV5-1 to TRBJ2-7; a weak D match, TRBD2 (5 bases). The CDR3 length is 15 residues. The V gene lost 2 bases and the J gene lost 1 base, with 13 bases spanning the gap. CDR1 SGHRS and CDR2 YFSETQ come from the germline V gene. Looking up the rest from reference TRBV5-1 and TRBJ2-7 gives the full variable domain: KAGVTQTPRYLIKTRGQQVTLSCSPISGHRSVSWYQQTPGQGLQFLFEYFSETQRNKGNFPGRFSGRQFSNSRSEMNVSTLELGDSALYLCASSFGQRLSYEQYFGPGTRLTVT.

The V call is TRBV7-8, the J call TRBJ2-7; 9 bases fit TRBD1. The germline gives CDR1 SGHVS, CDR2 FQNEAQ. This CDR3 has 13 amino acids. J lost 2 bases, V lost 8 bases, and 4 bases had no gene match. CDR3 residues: CASLGTGTYEQYF. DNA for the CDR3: TGTGCCAGCTTAGGGACAGGGACCTACGAGCAGTACTTC.

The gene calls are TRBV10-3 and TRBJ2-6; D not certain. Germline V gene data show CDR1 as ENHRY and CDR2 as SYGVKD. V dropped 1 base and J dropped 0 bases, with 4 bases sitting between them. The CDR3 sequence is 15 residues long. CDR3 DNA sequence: TGTGCCATCAGTGAGTTATCCTCTGGGGCCAACGTCCTGACTTTC. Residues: CAISELSSGANVLTF.

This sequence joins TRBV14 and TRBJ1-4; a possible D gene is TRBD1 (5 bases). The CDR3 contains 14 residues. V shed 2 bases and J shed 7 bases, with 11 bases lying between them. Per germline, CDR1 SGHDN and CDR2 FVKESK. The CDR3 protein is CASSQIQETEKLFF. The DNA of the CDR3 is TGTGCCAGCAGCCAAATACAGGAAACTGAAAAACTGTTTTTT.

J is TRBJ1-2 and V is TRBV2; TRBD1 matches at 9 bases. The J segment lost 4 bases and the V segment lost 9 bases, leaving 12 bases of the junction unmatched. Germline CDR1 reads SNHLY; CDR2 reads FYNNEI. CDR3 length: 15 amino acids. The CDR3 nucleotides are TGTGCCAGTAACCAAGGACAGGGGTTGATCTATGGCTACACCTTC. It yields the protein CASNQGQGLIYGYTF.

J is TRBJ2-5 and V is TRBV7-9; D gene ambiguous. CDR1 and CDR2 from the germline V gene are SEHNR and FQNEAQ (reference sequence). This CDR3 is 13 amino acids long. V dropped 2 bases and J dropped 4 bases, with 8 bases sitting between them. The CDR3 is CASSLSTGETQYF. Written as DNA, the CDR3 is TGTGCCAGCAGCTTAAGTACCGGAGAGACCCAGTACTTC.

CDR3 nucleotide sequence: TGTGCCAGCAGTTTTGGGCTGACCTATGGCTACACCTTC. Translating it yields CASSFGLTYGYTF. V gene TRBV28 combines with J gene TRBJ1-2, with D uncertain. The germline gives CDR1 MDHEN, CDR2 SYDVKM. V was clipped by 3 bases and J by 4 bases, with 9 bases between them. This CDR3 spans 13 amino acids.

The CDR3 nucleotides are TGTGCCAGTAAACAGGGGTTGAACACTGAAGCTTTCTTT. This encodes CASKQGLNTEAFF. The chain links TRBV19 to TRBJ1-1; 7 positions match TRBD1. The CDR3 loop spans 13 amino acids. The ends lost 7 bases at V and 0 bases at J; junction bases unmatched: 2. CDR1 is LNHDA, CDR2 SQIVND, per germline (reference sequence).

The CDR3 here is CASSSLEEYGDRTEAFF. The CDR3 region has the DNA TGTGCCAGCAGCTCACTAGAGGAGTATGGTGACCGGACTGAAGCTTTCTTT. This chain links TRBV13 with TRBJ1-1; D not certain. The CDR3 runs 17 residues. Per the germline V gene, CDR1 is PRHDT and CDR2 is FYEKMQ (reference sequence). Trimming stripped 4 bases from V and 5 bases from J, with 23 bases between.

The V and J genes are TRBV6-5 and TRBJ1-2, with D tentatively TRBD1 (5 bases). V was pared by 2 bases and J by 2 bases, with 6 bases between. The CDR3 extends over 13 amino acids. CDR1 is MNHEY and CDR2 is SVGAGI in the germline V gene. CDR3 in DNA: TGTGCCAGCAGTTACGGGGGGAACTATGGCTACACCTTC. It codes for CASSYGGNYGYTF.

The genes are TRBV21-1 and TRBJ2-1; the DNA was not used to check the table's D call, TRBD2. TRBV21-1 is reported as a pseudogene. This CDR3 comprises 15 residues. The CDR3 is CASSKGLNFNNEQFF. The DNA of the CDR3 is TGTGCCAGCAGCAAAGGACTCAACTTCAACAATGAGCAGTTCTTC.

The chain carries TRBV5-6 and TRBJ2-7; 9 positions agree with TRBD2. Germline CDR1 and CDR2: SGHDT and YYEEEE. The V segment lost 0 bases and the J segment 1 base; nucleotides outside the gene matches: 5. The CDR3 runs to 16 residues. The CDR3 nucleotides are TGTGCCAGCAGCTTGGTGGTGACTAGCGGATCCTACGAGCAGTACTTC. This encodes CASSLVVTSGSYEQYF.

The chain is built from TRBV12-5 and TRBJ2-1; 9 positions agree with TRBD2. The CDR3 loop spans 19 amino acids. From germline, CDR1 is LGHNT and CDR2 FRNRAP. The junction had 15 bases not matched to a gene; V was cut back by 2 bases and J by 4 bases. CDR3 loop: CASGLRGLREGLSYNEQFF. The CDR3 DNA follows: TGTGCTAGTGGTTTGCGAGGTTTGCGGGAGGGCCTTTCTTACAATGAGCAGTTCTTC. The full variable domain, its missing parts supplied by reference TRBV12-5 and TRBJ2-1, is DARVTQTPRHKVTEMGQEVTMRCQPILGHNTVFWYRQTMMQGLELLAYFRNRAPLDDSGMPKDRFSAEMPDATLATLKIQPSEPRDSAVYFCASGLRGLREGLSYNEQFFGPGTRLTVL.

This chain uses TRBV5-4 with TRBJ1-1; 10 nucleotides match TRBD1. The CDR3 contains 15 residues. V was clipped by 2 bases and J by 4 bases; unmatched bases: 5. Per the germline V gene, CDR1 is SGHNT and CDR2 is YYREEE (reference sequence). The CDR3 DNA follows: TGTGCCAGCAGCTTTTGGGACAGGGGATTCACTGAAGCTTTCTTT. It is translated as CASSFWDRGFTEAFF.

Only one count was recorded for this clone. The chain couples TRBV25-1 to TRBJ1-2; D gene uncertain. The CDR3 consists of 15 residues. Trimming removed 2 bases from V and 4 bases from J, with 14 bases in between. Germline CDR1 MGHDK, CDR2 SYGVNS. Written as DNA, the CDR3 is TGTGCCAGCAGTGAAAGTGGTAATAGCCCCTATGGCTACACCTTC. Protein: CASSESGNSPYGYTF.

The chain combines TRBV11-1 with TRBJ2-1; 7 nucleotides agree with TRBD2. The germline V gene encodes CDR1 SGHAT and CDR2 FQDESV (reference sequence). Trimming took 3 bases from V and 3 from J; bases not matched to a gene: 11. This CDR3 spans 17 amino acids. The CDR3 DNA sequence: TGTGCCAGCAGCTTGAATCCCAGCGGGGTACTCTACAATGAGCAGTTCTTC. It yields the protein CASSLNPSGVLYNEQFF. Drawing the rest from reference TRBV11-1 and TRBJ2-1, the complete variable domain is EAEVAQSPRYKITEKSQAVAFWCDPISGHATLYWYRQILGQGPELLVQFQDESVVDDSQLPKDRFSAERLKGVDSTLKIQPAELGDSAMYLCASSLNPSGVLYNEQFFGPGTRLTVL.

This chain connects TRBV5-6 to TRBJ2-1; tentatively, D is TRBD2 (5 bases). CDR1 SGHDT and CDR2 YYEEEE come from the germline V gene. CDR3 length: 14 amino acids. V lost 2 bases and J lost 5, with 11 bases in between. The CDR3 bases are TGTGCCAGCAGCTTTCTGTCGGGAAACAATGAGCAGTTCTTC. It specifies CASSFLSGNNEQFF.

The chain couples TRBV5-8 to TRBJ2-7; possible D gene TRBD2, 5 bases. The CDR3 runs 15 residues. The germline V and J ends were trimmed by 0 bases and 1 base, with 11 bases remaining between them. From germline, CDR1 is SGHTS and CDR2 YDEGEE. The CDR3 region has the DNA TGTGCCAGCAGCTTGGTTGGTGGAGGATCCTACGAGCAGTACTTC. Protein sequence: CASSLVGGGSYEQYF.

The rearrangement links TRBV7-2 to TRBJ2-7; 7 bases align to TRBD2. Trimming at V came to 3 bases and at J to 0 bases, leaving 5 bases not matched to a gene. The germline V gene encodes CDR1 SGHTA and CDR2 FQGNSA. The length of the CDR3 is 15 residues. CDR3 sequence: CASSFLAVSSYEQYF. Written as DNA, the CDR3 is TGTGCCAGCAGCTTTCTAGCGGTGAGCTCCTACGAGCAGTACTTC.